These T cell receptor beta chains were read from a single sample in a study of control samples from healthy donors and cancer patients. Clones were read by immunoSEQ multiplex PCR, and TCRdb kept only the in-frame ones, dropping some. Among about 120,000 clones listed, around 90% were seen once. Sequencing was carried out using blood. These receptors were collected from a man aged 35-49 years in good health. CDR3s include the opening cysteine and the closing phenylalanine or tryptophan. Each record gives: D gene, J gene, clone size, V gene, CDR3 DNA, CDR3 protein. A D gene is named only where the DNA matches it firmly. Expanded clones get a size class; other rows say once, few or many, or leave the size out.

>.|TRBJ1-1|once|TRBV28
TGTGCCAGCAGGAAACAGGGTCCCACTGAAGCTTTCTTT
CASRKQGPTEAFF
>.|TRBJ1-3|once|TRBV30
TGTGCCTGGAGTGTACAACGACAAGTCAACACCATATATTTT
CAWSVQRQVNTIYF
>TRBD1|TRBJ1-1|many|TRBV18
TGTGCCACCTCAGGACAGGCGAACACTGAAGCTTTCTTT
CATSGQANTEAFF
>TRBD1|TRBJ2-2|.|TRBV5-1
TGCGCCAGCAGCAGGGGACAGGGAACCTCCGGGGAGCTGTTTTTT
CASSRGQGTSGELFF
>.|TRBJ1-6|.|TRBV19
TGTGCCAGTAAGGAGGGTAGGACTGACTATAATTCACCCCTCCACTTT
CASKEGRTDYNSPLHF
>TRBD1|TRBJ1-4|.|TRBV5-8
TGTGCCAGCAGCCAAGGGGCCAGGGGGCAGGGTGAAAAACTGTTTTTT
CASSQGARGQGEKLFF
>TRBD2|TRBJ2-1|.|TRBV10-3
TGTGCCATCAGGAGGACTAGCGGGGACAATGAGCAGTTCTTC
CAIRRTSGDNEQFF
>.|TRBJ2-3|.|TRBV24-1
TGTGCCACCAGTGACCCGGACACCCCTACGCAGTATTTT
CATSDPDTPTQYF
>.|TRBJ1-3|.|TRBV6-5
TGTGCCACCCGGGGGGGTGTGAGCTCTGGAAACACCATATATTTT
CATRGGVSSGNTIYF
>TRBD1|TRBJ1-4|.|TRBV7-9
TGTGCCAGCAGCCGATGGACAGGGATTGATGAAAAACTGTTTTTT
CASSRWTGIDEKLFF
>.|TRBJ2-5|.|TRBV29-1
TGCAGGGACCACTCGAATGGGACCCAGTACTTC
CRDHSNGTQYF
>.|TRBJ1-4|.|TRBV3-1/TRBV3-2
TGTGCCAGCAGCCGGGACCCGGGGCGGGAAAAACTGTTTTTT
CASSRDPGREKLFF
>.|TRBJ1-4|.|TRBV14
TGTGCCAGCAGCCAAGTTCGAGGCAGCAATCAAAAACTGTTTTTT
CASSQVRGSNQKLFF
>.|TRBJ1-2|.|TRBV10-1
TGCGCCAGCAGTGAGAGGGCCGGGGATGGCTACACCTTC
CASSERAGDGYTF
>.|TRBJ2-6|.|TRBV5-4
TGTGCCAGCAGCCAAGGGTGGGGACCTATCTCTGGGGCCAACGTCCTGACTTTC
CASSQGWGPISGANVLTF
>TRBD2|TRBJ2-3|.|TRBV9
TGTGCCAGCAGCGTAGCTGGACTAGTCGCAGATACGCAGTATTTT
CASSVAGLVADTQYF
>TRBD2|TRBJ2-3|.|TRBV24-1
TGTGCCACCAGTGATTCGGGGACTAGCGGGGGGGCCTTCCCTACACCTGGCACAGATACGCAGTATTTT
CATSDSGTSGGAFPTPGTDTQYF
>TRBD2|TRBJ2-5|once|TRBV28
TGTGCCAGCACGAAGCGGGGGGGCCTCGGGGAGACCCAGTACTTC
CASTKRGGLGETQYF
>.|TRBJ1-2|few|TRBV2
TGTGCCAGCAGTGGCCCCGGTGGCAGGCTTGGTGGGCATGGCTACACCTTC
CASSGPGGRLGGHGYTF
>TRBD1|TRBJ1-5|once|TRBV18
TGTGCCAGCTCACAGGGACAGGGGGGCAATCAGCCCCAGCATTTT
CASSQGQGGNQPQHF
>.|TRBJ1-1|.|TRBV28
TGTGCCAGCAGCTTGGGGCAGGCGGAAGGTGAAGCTTTCTTT
CASSLGQAEGEAFF
>TRBD2|TRBJ2-3|.|TRBV5-4
TGTGCCAGCAGCTTCGGGAGGGCAGCAGATACGCAGTATTTT
CASSFGRAADTQYF
>.|TRBJ1-4|.|TRBV29-1
TGCAGCGGGGCTGATACAGAAAAACTGTTTTTT
CSGADTEKLFF